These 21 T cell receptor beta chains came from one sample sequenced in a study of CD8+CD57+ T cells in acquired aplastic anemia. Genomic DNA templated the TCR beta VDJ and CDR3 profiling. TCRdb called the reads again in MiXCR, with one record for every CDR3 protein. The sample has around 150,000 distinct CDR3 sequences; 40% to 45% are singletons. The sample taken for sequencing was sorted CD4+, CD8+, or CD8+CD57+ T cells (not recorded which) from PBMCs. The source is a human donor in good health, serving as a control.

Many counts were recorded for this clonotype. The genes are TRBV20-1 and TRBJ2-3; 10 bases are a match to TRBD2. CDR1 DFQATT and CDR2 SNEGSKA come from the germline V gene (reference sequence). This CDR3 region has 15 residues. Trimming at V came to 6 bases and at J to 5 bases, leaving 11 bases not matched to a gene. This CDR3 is CSALSPSGSVDTQYF. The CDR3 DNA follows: TGCAGTGCCCTTTCCCCTAGCGGGAGTGTAGATACGCAGTATTTT.

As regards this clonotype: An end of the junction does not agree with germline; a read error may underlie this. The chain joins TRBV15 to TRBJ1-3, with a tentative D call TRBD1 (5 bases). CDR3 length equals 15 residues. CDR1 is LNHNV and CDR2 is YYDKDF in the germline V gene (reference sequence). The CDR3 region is CATSRDFGAGNTIYF. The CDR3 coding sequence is TGTGCCACCAGCAGAGATTTTGGGGCTGGGAACACCATATATTTT.

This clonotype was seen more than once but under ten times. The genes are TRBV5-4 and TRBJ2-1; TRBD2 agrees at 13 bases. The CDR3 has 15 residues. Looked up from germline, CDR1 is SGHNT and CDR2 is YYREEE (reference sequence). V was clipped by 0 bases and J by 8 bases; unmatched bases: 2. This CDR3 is CASSLELAGGHEQFF. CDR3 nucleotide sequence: TGTGCCAGCAGCTTGGAACTAGCGGGGGGGCATGAGCAGTTCTTC.

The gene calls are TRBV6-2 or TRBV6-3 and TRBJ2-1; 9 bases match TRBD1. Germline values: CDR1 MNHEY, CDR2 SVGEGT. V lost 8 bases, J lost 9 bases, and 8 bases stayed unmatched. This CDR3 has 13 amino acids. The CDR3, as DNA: TGTGCCAGCGGGGACAGGGAATCGCGTGAGCAGTTCTTC. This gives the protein CASGDRESREQFF.

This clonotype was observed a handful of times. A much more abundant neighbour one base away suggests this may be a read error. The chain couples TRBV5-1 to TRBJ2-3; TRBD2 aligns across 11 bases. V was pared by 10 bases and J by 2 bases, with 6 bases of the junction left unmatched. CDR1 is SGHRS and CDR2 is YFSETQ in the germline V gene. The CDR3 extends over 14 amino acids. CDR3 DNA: TGCGCCGGCCGTAGCGGGGGGGACACAGATACGCAGTATTTT. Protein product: CAGRSGGDTDTQYF.

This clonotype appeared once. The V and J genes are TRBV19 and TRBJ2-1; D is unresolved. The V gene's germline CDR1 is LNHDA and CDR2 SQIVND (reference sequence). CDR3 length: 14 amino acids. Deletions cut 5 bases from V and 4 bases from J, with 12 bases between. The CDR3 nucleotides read TGTGCCAGTAGTTTTCGGGCCCTATACAATGAGCAGTTCTTC. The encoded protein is CASSFRALYNEQFF.

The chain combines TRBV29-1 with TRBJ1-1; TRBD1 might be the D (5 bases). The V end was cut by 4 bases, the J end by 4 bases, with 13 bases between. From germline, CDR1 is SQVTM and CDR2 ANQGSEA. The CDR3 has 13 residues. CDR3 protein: CSVGGRVSTEAFF. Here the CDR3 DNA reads TGCAGCGTTGGGGGACGTGTGAGCACTGAAGCTTTCTTT.

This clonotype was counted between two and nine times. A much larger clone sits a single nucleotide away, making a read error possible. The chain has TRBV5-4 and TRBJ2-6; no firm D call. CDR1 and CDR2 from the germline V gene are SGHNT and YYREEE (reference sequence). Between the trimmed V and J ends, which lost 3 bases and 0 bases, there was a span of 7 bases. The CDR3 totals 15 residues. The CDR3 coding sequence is TGTGCCAGCAGCTCGCTCATCTCTGGGGCCAACGTCCTGACTTTC. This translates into CASSSLISGANVLTF.

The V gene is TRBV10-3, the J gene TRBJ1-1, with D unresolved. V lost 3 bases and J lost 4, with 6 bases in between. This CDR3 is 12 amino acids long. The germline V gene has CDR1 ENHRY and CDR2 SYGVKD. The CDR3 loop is CAISELLTEAFF. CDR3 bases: TGTGCCATCAGTGAACTACTCACTGAAGCTTTCTTT.

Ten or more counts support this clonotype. DNA for the CDR3: TGTGCCAGCAGCCATGCTCTAGCGGGAGGGGGTGAGACCCAGTACTTC. Protein product: CASSHALAGGGETQYF. The V and J genes are TRBV3-1 and TRBJ2-5; 12 bases line up with TRBD2. Per the germline V gene, CDR1 is LGHDT and CDR2 is YNNKEL (reference sequence). The ends lost 3 bases at V and 5 bases at J; junction bases unmatched: 7. The CDR3 consists of 16 residues.

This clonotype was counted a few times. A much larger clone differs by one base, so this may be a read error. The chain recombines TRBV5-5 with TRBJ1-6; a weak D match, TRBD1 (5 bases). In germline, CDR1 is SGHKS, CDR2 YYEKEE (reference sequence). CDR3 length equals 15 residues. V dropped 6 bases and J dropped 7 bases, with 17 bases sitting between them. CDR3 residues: CASNASTASNSPLHF. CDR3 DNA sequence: TGTGCCAGCAACGCATCGACAGCCTCAAATTCACCCCTCCACTTT.

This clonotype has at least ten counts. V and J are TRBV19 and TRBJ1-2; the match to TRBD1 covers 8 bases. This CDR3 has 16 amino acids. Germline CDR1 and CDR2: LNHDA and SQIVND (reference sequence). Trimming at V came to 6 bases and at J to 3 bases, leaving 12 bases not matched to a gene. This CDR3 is CASRRWQGAGDYGYTF. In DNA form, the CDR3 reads TGTGCCAGTAGAAGGTGGCAGGGGGCAGGGGACTATGGCTACACCTTC.

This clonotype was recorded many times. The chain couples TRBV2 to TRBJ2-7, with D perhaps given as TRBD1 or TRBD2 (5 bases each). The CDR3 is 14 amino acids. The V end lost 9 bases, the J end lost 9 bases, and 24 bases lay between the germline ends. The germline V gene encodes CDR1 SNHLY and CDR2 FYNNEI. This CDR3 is CARESRDQNRGQYF. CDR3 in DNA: TGTGCCAGAGAATCCCGGGACCAAAACCGGGGGCAGTACTTC.

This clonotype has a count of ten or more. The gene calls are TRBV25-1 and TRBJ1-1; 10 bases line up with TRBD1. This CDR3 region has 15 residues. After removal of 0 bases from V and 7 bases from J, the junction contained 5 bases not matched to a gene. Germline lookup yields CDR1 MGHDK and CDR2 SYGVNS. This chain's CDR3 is CASSEYGTGVNEAFF. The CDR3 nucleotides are TGTGCCAGCAGTGAATACGGGACAGGGGTTAATGAAGCTTTCTTT.

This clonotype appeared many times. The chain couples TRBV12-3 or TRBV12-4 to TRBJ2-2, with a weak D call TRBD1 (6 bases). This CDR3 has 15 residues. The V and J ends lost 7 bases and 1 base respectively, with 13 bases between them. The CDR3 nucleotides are TGTGCCAGCAACCAGGGGCGTGTGAACACCGGGGAGCTGTTTTTT. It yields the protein CASNQGRVNTGELFF.

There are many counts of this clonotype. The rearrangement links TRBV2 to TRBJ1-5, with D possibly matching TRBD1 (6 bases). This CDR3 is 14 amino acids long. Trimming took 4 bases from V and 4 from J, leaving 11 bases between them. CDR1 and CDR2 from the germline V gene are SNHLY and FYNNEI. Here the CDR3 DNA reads TGTGCCAGCAGTGCACAGGGCCAAAATCAGCCCCAGCATTTT. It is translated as CASSAQGQNQPQHF.

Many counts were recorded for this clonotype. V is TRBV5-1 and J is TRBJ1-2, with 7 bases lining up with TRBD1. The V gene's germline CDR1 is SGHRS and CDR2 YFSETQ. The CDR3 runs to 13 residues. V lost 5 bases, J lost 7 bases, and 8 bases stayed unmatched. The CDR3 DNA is TGCGCCAGCAGACAGGGGAATGGGGGTGGCTACACCTTC. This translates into CASRQGNGGGYTF.

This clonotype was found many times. Here the CDR3 reads CASSQVTDTQYF. The DNA of the CDR3 is TGTGCCAGCAGCCAAGTCACAGATACGCAGTATTTT. The chain recombines TRBV3-1 with TRBJ2-3, with D hard to call. The CDR3 is made up of 12 amino acids. From germline, CDR1 is LGHDT and CDR2 YNNKEL (reference sequence). Trimming left V 1 base short and J 2 bases short, with 1 base between.

This CDR3 reads CASSIHRGNTEAFF. DNA for the CDR3: TGTGCCAGTAGTATCCACAGGGGGAACACTGAAGCTTTCTTT. The chain uses TRBV19 and TRBJ1-1, with 7 bases that match TRBD1. The length of the CDR3 is 14 residues. The germline CDR1 and CDR2 sequences are LNHDA and SQIVND (reference sequence). The junction had 2 bases not matched to a gene; V was cut back by 3 bases and J by 1 base.

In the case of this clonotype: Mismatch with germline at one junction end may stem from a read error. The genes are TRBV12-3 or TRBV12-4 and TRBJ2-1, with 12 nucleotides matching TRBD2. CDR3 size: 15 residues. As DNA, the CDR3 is TGTGCCAGCAGTTCTACTAGCGGGGGGTACAATGAGCAGCTCTTC. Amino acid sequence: CASSSTSGGYNEQLF.

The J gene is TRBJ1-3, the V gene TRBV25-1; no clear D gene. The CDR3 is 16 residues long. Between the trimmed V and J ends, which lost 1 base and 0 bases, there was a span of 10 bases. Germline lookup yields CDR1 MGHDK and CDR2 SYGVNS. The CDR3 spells CASSESRSHSGNTIYF. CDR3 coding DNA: TGTGCCAGCAGTGAATCCCGCTCCCACTCTGGAAACACCATATATTTT.